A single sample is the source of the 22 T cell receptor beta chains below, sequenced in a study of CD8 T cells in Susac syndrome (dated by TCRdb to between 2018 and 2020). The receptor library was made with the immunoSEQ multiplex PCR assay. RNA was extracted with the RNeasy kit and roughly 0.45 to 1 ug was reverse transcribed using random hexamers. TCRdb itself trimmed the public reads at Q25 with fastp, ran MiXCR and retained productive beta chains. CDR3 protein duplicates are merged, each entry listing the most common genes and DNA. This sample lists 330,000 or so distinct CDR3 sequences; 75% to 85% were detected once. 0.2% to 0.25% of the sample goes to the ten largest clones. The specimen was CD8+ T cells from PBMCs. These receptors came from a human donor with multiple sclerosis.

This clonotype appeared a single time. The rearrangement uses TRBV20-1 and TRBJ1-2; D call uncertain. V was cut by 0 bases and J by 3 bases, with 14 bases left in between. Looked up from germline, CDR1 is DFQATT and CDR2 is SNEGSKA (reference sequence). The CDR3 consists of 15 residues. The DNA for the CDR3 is TGCAGTGCTAGAGATCCGGGCGGGTATCACTATGGCTACACCTTC. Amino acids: CSARDPGGYHYGYTF.

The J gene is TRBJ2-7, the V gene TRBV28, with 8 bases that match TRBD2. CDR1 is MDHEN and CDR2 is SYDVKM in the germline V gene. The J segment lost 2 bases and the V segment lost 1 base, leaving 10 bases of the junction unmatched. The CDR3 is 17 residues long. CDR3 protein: CASSLFNWAGGAYEQYF. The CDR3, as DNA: TGTGCCAGCAGTTTATTCAACTGGGCGGGAGGCGCCTACGAGCAGTACTTC.

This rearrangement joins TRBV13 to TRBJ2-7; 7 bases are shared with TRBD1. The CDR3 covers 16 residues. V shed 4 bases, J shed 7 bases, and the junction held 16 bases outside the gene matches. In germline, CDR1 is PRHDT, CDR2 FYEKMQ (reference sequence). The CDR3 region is CASSSTTGTVILEQYF. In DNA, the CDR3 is TGTGCCAGCAGCTCCACCACCGGGACAGTAATCCTAGAGCAGTACTTC.

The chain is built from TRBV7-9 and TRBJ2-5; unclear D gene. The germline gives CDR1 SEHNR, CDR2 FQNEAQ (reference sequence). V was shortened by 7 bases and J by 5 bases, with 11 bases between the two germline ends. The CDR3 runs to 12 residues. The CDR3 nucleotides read TGTGCCAGCACCCGATTCGGGGAGACCCAGTACTTC. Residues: CASTRFGETQYF.

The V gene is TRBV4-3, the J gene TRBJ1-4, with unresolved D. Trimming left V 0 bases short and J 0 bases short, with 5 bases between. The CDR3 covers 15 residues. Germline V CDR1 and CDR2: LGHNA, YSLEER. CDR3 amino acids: CASSQDGATNEKLFF. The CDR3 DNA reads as TGCGCCAGCAGCCAAGACGGGGCAACTAATGAAAAACTGTTTTTT.

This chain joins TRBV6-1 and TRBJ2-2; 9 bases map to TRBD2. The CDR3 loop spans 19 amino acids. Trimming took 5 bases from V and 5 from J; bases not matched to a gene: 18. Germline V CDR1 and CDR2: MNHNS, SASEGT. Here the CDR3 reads CASSPGVTSSGSATGELFF. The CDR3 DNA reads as TGTGCCAGCAGTCCGGGAGTCACGAGTAGCGGGAGTGCTACCGGGGAGCTGTTTTTT.

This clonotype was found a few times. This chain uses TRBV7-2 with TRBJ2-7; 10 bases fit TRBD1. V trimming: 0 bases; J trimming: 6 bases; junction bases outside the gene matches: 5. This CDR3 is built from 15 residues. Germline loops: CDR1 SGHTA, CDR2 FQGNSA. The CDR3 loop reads CASSLAGTGVAEQYF. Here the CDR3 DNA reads TGTGCCAGCAGCTTAGCCGGGACAGGGGTTGCCGAGCAGTACTTC.

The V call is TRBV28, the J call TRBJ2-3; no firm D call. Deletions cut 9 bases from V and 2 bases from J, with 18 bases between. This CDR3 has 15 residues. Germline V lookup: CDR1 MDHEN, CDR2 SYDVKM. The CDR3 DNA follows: TGTGCCAGTTCCCGGAAAGGGCCGTACACAGATACGCAGTATTTT. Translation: CASSRKGPYTDTQYF.

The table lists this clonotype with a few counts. CDR3 coding DNA: TGTGCCAGCAGTTGGGGGTACAATGAGCAGTTCTTC. Translated, it gives CASSWGYNEQFF. This sequence joins TRBV28 and TRBJ2-1; D may be TRBD1 or TRBD2 (5 bases each). From germline, CDR1 is MDHEN and CDR2 SYDVKM. V was clipped by 4 bases and J by 4 bases, with 5 bases between them. CDR3 length: 12 residues. The full variable domain, rest sourced from reference TRBV28 and TRBJ2-1, is DVKVTQSSRYLVKRTGEKVFLECVQDMDHENMFWYRQDPGLGLRLIYFSYDVKMKEKGDIPEGYSVSREKKERFSLILESASTNQTSMYLCASSWGYNEQFFGPGTRLTVL.

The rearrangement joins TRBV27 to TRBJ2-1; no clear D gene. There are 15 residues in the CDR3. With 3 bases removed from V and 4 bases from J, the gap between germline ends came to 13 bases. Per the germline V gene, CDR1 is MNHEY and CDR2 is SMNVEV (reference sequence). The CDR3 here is CASSFKSPHYNEQFF. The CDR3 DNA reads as TGTGCCAGCAGTTTCAAGTCCCCGCATTACAATGAGCAGTTCTTC.

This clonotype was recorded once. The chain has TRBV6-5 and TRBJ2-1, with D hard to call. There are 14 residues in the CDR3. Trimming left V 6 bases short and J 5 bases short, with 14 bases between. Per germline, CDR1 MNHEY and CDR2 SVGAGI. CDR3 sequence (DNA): TGTGCCAGCAGCACCAGTGGGGTTCACAATGAGCAGTTCTTC. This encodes CASSTSGVHNEQFF.

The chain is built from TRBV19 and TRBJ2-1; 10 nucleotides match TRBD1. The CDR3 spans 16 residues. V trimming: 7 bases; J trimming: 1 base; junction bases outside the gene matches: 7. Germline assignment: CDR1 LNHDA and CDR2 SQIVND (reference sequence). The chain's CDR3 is CASTTGTGASYNEQFF. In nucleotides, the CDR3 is TGTGCCAGTACTACCGGGACAGGGGCATCCTACAATGAGCAGTTCTTC.

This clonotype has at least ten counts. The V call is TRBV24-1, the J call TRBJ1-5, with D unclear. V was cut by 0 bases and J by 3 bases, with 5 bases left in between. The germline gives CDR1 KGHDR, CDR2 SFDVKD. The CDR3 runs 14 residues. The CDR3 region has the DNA TGTGCCACCAGTGATTTGAGCATCAATCAGCCCCAGCATTTT. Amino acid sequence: CATSDLSINQPQHF.

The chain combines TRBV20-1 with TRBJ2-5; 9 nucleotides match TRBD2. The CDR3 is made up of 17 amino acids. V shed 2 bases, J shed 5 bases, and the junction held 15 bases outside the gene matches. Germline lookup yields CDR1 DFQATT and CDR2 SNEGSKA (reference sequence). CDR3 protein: CSARFWVASGRRETQYF. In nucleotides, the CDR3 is TGCAGTGCTAGATTTTGGGTCGCCAGCGGGAGGCGGGAGACCCAGTACTTC.

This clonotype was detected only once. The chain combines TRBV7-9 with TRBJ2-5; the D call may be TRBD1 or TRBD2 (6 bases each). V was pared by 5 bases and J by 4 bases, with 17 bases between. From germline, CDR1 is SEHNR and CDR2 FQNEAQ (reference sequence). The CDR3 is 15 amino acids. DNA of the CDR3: TGTGCCAGCAGCCCCCAGACCTCGGGGGCAGAGACCCAGTACTTC. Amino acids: CASSPQTSGAETQYF.

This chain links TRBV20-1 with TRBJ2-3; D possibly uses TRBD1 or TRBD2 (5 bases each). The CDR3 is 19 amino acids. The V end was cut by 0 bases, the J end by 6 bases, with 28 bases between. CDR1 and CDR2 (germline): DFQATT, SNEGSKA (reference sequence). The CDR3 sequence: CSARDFGAMGPSIMDTQYF. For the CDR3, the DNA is TGCAGTGCTAGAGATTTCGGAGCGATGGGACCGTCAATAATGGATACGCAGTATTTT.

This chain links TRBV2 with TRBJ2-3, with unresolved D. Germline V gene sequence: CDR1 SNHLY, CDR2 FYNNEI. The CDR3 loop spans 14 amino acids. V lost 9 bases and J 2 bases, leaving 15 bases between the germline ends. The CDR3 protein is CASVSIVYTDTQYF. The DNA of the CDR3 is TGTGCCAGTGTATCTATCGTCTACACAGATACGCAGTATTTT.

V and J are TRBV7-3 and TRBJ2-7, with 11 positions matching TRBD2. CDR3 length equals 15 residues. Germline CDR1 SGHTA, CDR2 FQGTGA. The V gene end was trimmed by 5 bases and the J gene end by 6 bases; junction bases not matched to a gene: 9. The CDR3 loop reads CASSPRLAGTVEQYF. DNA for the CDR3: TGTGCCAGCAGCCCCCGACTAGCGGGAACGGTCGAGCAGTACTTC. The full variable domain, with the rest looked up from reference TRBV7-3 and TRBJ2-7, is GAGVSQTPSNKVTEKGKYVELRCDPISGHTALYWYRQSLGQGPEFLIYFQGTGAADDSGLPNDRFFAVRPEGSVSTLKIQRTERGDSAVYLCASSPRLAGTVEQYFGPGTRLTVT.

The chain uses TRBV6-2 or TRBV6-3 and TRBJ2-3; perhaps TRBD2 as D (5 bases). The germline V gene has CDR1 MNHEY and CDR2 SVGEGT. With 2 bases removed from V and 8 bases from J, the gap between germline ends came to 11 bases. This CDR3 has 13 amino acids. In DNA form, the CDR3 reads TGTGCCAGCAGTTACGAGTCGGCGGGTACGCAGTATTTT. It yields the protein CASSYESAGTQYF.

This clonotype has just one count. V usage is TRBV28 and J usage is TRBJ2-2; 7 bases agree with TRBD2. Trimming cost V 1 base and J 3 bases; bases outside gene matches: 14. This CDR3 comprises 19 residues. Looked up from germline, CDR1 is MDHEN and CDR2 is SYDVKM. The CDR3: CASSLFPRRRAGYTGELFF. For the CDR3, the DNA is TGTGCCAGCAGTTTATTCCCCCGTCGCCGAGCGGGATACACCGGGGAGCTGTTTTTT. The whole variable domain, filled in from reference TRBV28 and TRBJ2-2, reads DVKVTQSSRYLVKRTGEKVFLECVQDMDHENMFWYRQDPGLGLRLIYFSYDVKMKEKGDIPEGYSVSREKKERFSLILESASTNQTSMYLCASSLFPRRRAGYTGELFFGEGSRLTVL.

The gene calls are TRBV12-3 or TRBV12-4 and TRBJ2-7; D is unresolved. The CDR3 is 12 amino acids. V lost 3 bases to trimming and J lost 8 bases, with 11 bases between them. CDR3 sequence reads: CASSFPGRQQYF. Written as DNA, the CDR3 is TGTGCCAGCAGTTTCCCCGGAAGACAGCAGTACTTC.

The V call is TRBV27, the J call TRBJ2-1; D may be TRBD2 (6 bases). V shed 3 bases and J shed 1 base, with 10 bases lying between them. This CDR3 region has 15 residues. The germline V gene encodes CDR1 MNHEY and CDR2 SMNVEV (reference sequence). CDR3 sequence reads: CASSLYAGSYNEQFF. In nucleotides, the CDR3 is TGTGCCAGCAGTTTGTACGCGGGGTCCTACAATGAGCAGTTCTTC.